The TCR beta chain described here comes from a study of T cell responses to AZD1222 COVID-19 vaccine. Overall study results and limits: Spike-specific TCR breadth and depth were elevated following two AZD1222 doses. None of the repertoires were sampled until the peak T cell response had passed. Donors were mostly white British, more females; clonal diversity possibly underestimated.

The data were produced by immunoSEQ multiplex PCR, yet TCRdb's version contains in-frame clones alone and is incomplete. The sample yields approximately 70,000 clones, 75% to 85% seen once. V dropped 3 bases and J dropped 7 bases, with 9 bases sitting between them. Germline values: CDR1 MNHEY, CDR2 SMNVEV (reference sequence). This CDR3 is 12 amino acids long. Notes on this clone: The antigen is undetermined.

This sample comprised peripheral blood, obtained 28 days after the second AZD1222 dose. The sequence was obtained from an adult who received the AZD1222 COVID-19 vaccine. The rearrangement uses TRBV27 and TRBJ1-1; D not certain. The DNA of the CDR3 is TGTGCCAGCAGTTTTGGTCGGGGTGAAGCTTTCTTT. Amino acid sequence: CASSFGRGEAFF.